The 7 T cell receptor beta chains reported below all come from one sample, sequenced in a study of beta chain features in type 1 diabetes. Study results and limitations: Within each of all four CD4+ subsets, Type 1 diabetes patients had TCRB CDR3s that were moderately but significantly shorter.

Of the isolated RNA, all was reverse transcribed, and so the sequenced material was expressed TCRB transcripts. The assay was immunoSEQ multiplex PCR, and TCRdb's table has in-frame clones only and misses some. The top ten clones hold more than 0.8% of a sample with 300,000 to 350,000 clones, 9.3% of them seen once. The antigens of these receptors remain unknown. Input material: central memory CD4+ T cells from blood. These TCRs come from a man in his thirties or forties with type 1 diabetes.

The CDR3 DNA follows: TGTGCCAGCAGTTACTCCTCGGCGGAAAGCTCCTACGAGCAGTACTTC. Translating gives CASSYSSAESSYEQYF. The gene calls are TRBV6-7 and TRBJ2-7; D is undetermined. TRBV6-7 belongs to the ORF category, with a function that is uncertain. V was clipped by 0 bases and J by 0 bases, with 12 bases between them. This CDR3 region has 16 residues.

The V call is TRBV29-1, the J call TRBJ2-2; D gene ambiguous. With 2 bases removed from V and 4 bases from J, the gap between germline ends came to 8 bases. Germline assignment: CDR1 SQVTM and CDR2 ANQGSEA. This CDR3 has 13 amino acids. CDR3 nucleotides: TGCAGCGTTGAAATCCGGACCACCGGGGAGCTGTTTTTT. Translated, it gives CSVEIRTTGELFF.

This chain joins TRBV29-1 and TRBJ1-2, with 7 bases lining up with TRBD1. The length of the CDR3 is 16 residues. Trimming cost V 1 base and J 4 bases; bases outside gene matches: 12. The germline V gene encodes CDR1 SQVTM and CDR2 ANQGSEA. The CDR3 coding sequence is TGCAGCGTTGAAGCCCCGCAGGGGGTACCCTCCTATGGCTACACCTTC. Its translation: CSVEAPQGVPSYGYTF.

This clone was counted ten times or more. V gene TRBV7-2 combines with J gene TRBJ2-7, with D possibly being TRBD1 (5 bases). With 0 bases removed from V and 7 bases from J, the gap between germline ends came to 13 bases. There are 14 residues in the CDR3. Germline V gene data show CDR1 as SGHTA and CDR2 as FQGNSA. The CDR3 DNA follows: TGTGCCAGCAGCTTAGCGCCCCGTTCAGGGGAGCAGTACTTC. It yields the protein CASSLAPRSGEQYF.

In its sample, this clone was seen a few times. This rearrangement joins TRBV2 to TRBJ2-2; no reliable D call. Germline V lookup: CDR1 SNHLY, CDR2 FYNNEI. The V and J ends lost 0 bases and 5 bases respectively, with 1 base between them. The CDR3 is made up of 12 amino acids. The CDR3 DNA follows: TGTGCCAGCAGTGAAGCAACCGGGGAGCTGTTTTTT. Translated: CASSEATGELFF.

The V and J genes are TRBV9 and TRBJ2-5; TRBD2 agrees at 8 bases. The V gene's germline CDR1 is SGDLS and CDR2 YYNGEE. The CDR3 covers 17 residues. Trimming removed 0 bases from V and 5 bases from J; junction bases left unmatched: 12. The CDR3 DNA reads as TGTGCCAGCAGCGTAGGGTACAGCGGGGGCTCGGAGGAGACCCAGTACTTC. This encodes CASSVGYSGGSEETQYF.

This clone appeared a few times. This chain uses TRBV7-2 with TRBJ1-3; D remains unclear. The germline V gene encodes CDR1 SGHTA and CDR2 FQGNSA. The V end lost 4 bases, the J end lost 1 base, and 11 bases lay between the germline ends. This CDR3 has 15 amino acids. DNA of the CDR3: TGTGCCAGCAGCTCCTCTCTTGGGTCTGGAAACACCATATATTTT. Protein: CASSSSLGSGNTIYF.